These 5 T cell receptor beta chains came from one sample sequenced in a study of cytomegalovirus exposure and HLA in healthy donors. Researchers ran the PCR with 60 Vbeta and 13 Jbeta primers. TCRdb's table, derived via immunoSEQ multiplex PCR, lists solely in-frame clones and lacks some. This sample yields approximately 210,000 clones, of which about four fifths are seen a single time; 10% to 13% belongs to the top ten. The sequenced sample was PBMCs. The receptors come from a woman aged 45-65 years in good health and CMV-seropositive.

V usage is TRBV5-1 and J usage is TRBJ2-1, with D tentatively TRBD2 (6 bases). V lost 1 base and J lost 6, with 14 bases in between. CDR3 length: 15 amino acids. CDR1 and CDR2 from the germline V gene are SGHRS and YFSETQ. CDR3 bases: TGCGCCAGCAGCTTGATCCGCACTAGCAGCAATGAGCAGTTCTTC. Its translation: CASSLIRTSSNEQFF.

Remarks on this clone: The same CDR3 also results from other DNA sequences found in this sample. The CDR3 region is CASSYSGGRYEQYF. In nucleotides, the CDR3 is TGTGCCAGCAGTTACTCGGGGGGTAGGTACGAGCAGTACTTC. The chain joins TRBV6-5 to TRBJ2-7; D perhaps matches TRBD2 (6 bases). The CDR3 contains 14 residues. V was trimmed by 0 bases and J by 4 bases, leaving 10 bases between them. Germline V CDR1 and CDR2: MNHEY, SVGAGI.

This chain links TRBV18 with TRBJ1-2; D gene uncertain. V was pared by 3 bases and J by 4 bases, with 12 bases between. Germline V gene data show CDR1 as KGHSH and CDR2 as LQKENI. The length of the CDR3 is 14 residues. CDR3 in DNA: TGTGCCAGCTCACCGCCACGGGGTCCCTATGGCTACACCTTC. Translating gives CASSPPRGPYGYTF.

The J gene is TRBJ1-5, the V gene TRBV19, with a weak D call TRBD1 (6 bases). V was trimmed by 4 bases and J by 0 bases, leaving 13 bases between them. The germline V gene encodes CDR1 LNHDA and CDR2 SQIVND (reference sequence). This CDR3 comprises 16 residues. The chain's CDR3 is CASSTTGTYSNQPQHF. The CDR3 coding sequence is TGTGCCAGTAGTACAACAGGGACGTATAGCAATCAGCCCCAGCATTTT.

V is TRBV5-1 and J is TRBJ2-4; possibly TRBD1 for D (6 bases). This CDR3 is built from 16 residues. Germline V CDR1 and CDR2: SGHRS, YFSETQ. V was shortened by 3 bases and J by 1 base, with 14 bases between the two germline ends. CDR3 residues: CASSSGTGFAKNIQYF. The CDR3, as DNA: TGCGCCAGCAGCTCCGGCACAGGGTTTGCCAAAAACATTCAGTACTTC.